Following are 22 T cell receptor beta chains from one sample sequenced in a study of blood T cell repertoires in COVID-19. Assay used: immunoSEQ multiplex PCR; TCRdb lists only in-frame clones, some missing. Counted here are some 150,000 clones, roughly 76% occurring once; the ten biggest clones make up roughly 8.8%. The specimen sequenced was peripheral blood. Receptors were obtained from a human donor with acute or convalescent COVID-19. The donor label of this sample is uncertain.

V gene TRBV30 combines with J gene TRBJ2-2; 8 positions agree with TRBD2. The J segment lost 4 bases and the V segment lost 8 bases, leaving 9 bases of the junction unmatched. CDR1 is GTSNPN and CDR2 is SVGIG in the germline V gene (reference sequence). This CDR3 spans 14 amino acids. The CDR3 coding sequence is TGTGCCGGCCGGGGGGGGACCTCCACCGGGGAGCTGTTTTTT. It translates to CAGRGGTSTGELFF.

The chain joins TRBV27 to TRBJ2-4, with 10 bases fitting TRBD2. The CDR3 extends over 16 amino acids. Trimming cost V 10 bases and J 7 bases; bases outside gene matches: 16. Germline-derived CDR1 and CDR2 are MNHEY and SMNVEV (reference sequence). The CDR3 coding sequence is TGTGCCACCAAATCAGGGAGCGGGGGGGCGTCTAACATTCAGTACTTC. Translation: CATKSGSGGASNIQYF.

This chain joins TRBV29-1 and TRBJ2-1; possible D gene TRBD2, 5 bases. The CDR3 has 11 amino acids. CDR1 is SQVTM, CDR2 ANQGSEA, per germline. Trimming took off 5 bases at V and 4 bases at J, with 6 bases between the two ends. CDR3 in DNA: TGCAGCGTTCCGGGGTACAATGAGCAGTTCTTC. As protein: CSVPGYNEQFF.

This rearrangement joins TRBV28 to TRBJ1-2; maybe TRBD1 (5 bases). Germline CDR1 and CDR2: MDHEN and SYDVKM. Trimming took off 3 bases at V and 3 bases at J, with 8 bases between the two ends. The CDR3 covers 13 residues. In DNA, the CDR3 is TGTGCCAGCAGTTTCCTGACAGACTATGGCTACACCTTC. Protein sequence: CASSFLTDYGYTF.

The V call is TRBV7-9, the J call TRBJ1-4; 8 bases map to TRBD1. The CDR3 is 14 residues long. Losses at the gene ends were 5 bases for V and 8 bases for J; bases not matched to a gene: 7. Looked up from germline, CDR1 is SEHNR and CDR2 is FQNEAQ (reference sequence). CDR3 region: CASSRGTGGEKLFF. Here the CDR3 DNA reads TGTGCCAGCAGCCGCGGGACAGGAGGGGAAAAACTGTTTTTT.

This clone was found once. The chain employs TRBV10-1 and TRBJ2-7, with D uncertain. The germline V gene encodes CDR1 WNHNN and CDR2 SYGVQD (reference sequence). The CDR3 is 15 amino acids. The germline V and J ends were trimmed by 0 bases and 1 base, with 10 bases remaining between them. The CDR3 loop reads CASSESRKTSYEQYV. CDR3 nucleotides: TGCGCCAGCAGTGAGTCGCGGAAGACGTCCTACGAGCAGTACGTC.

The gene calls are TRBV5-1 and TRBJ2-1, with 11 bases lining up with TRBD2. Unmatched junction bases numbered 8, after V lost 0 bases and J lost 15 bases. Germline CDR1 SGHRS, CDR2 YFSETQ. The CDR3 length is 14 residues. CDR3 nucleotide sequence: TGCGCCAGCAGCTTGGGTGGTAGCGGGGGGGCTACGTTCTTC. This encodes CASSLGGSGGATFF.

The chain couples TRBV5-4 to TRBJ2-7; 9 bases match TRBD1. The CDR3 has 14 residues. Per the germline V gene, CDR1 is SGHNT and CDR2 is YYREEE (reference sequence). V was pared by 0 bases and J by 3 bases, with 1 base of the junction left unmatched. CDR3 amino acids: CASSLGQGVYEQYF. DNA of the CDR3: TGTGCCAGCAGCTTGGGACAGGGGGTCTACGAGCAGTACTTC. The full variable domain, completed using reference TRBV5-4 and TRBJ2-7, is ETGVTQSPTHLIKTRGQQVTLRCSSQSGHNTVSWYQQALGQGPQFIFQYYREEENGRGNFPPRFSGLQFPNYSSELNVNALELDDSALYLCASSLGQGVYEQYFGPGTRLTVT.

This rearrangement joins TRBV5-1 to TRBJ2-4; 7 positions match TRBD2. CDR3 length: 15 amino acids. After removal of 4 bases from V and 3 bases from J, the junction contained 7 bases not matched to a gene. Per germline, CDR1 SGHRS and CDR2 YFSETQ. The CDR3 protein is CASSNAGEGKNIQYF. As DNA, the CDR3 is TGCGCCAGCAGCAACGCCGGGGAGGGCAAAAACATTCAGTACTTC.

The V and J genes are TRBV7-9 and TRBJ1-5; D gene ambiguous. V shed 5 bases and J shed 0 bases, with 2 bases lying between them. Germline CDR1 and CDR2: SEHNR and FQNEAQ (reference sequence). CDR3 length: 12 amino acids. CDR3 residues: CASSHSNQPQHF. The CDR3 region has the DNA TGTGCCAGCAGCCATAGCAATCAGCCCCAGCATTTT.

This chain links TRBV6-5 with TRBJ2-2; 8 positions agree with TRBD1. Germline V lookup: CDR1 MNHEY, CDR2 SVGAGI. This CDR3 contains 15 residues. Germline trimming cut 8 bases from V and 0 bases from J; bases unmatched to any gene: 5. Here the CDR3 reads CASPKTGANTGELFF. Here the CDR3 DNA reads TGTGCCAGCCCTAAGACAGGGGCGAACACCGGGGAGCTGTTTTTT.

The rearrangement joins TRBV11-1 to TRBJ2-7; TRBD2 matches at 11 bases. CDR3 size: 15 residues. Germline CDR1 reads SGHAT; CDR2 reads FQDESV (reference sequence). V was pared by 5 bases and J by 5 bases, with 8 bases of the junction left unmatched. Written as DNA, the CDR3 is TGTGCCAGCAGCCGGATAGCGGGGGGGCCCAACGAGCAGTACTTC. It translates to CASSRIAGGPNEQYF.

The rearrangement links TRBV3-1 (or the pseudogene TRBV3-2) to TRBJ1-1; 7 bases fit TRBD1. The CDR3 runs to 15 residues. Germline V CDR1 and CDR2: LGHDT, YNNKEL (reference sequence). J gave up 4 bases and V 1 base, and 6 bases lay outside the gene matches. CDR3 in amino acids: CASSQGTGLVTEAFF. CDR3 coding DNA: TGTGCCAGCAGCCAAGGGACAGGTTTGGTCACTGAAGCTTTCTTT.

The chain carries TRBV6-6 and TRBJ2-5; 10 bases line up with TRBD2. The CDR3 consists of 13 residues. Trimming took 7 bases from V and 5 from J; bases not matched to a gene: 4. Germline V lookup: CDR1 MNHNY, CDR2 SVGAGI (reference sequence). As DNA, the CDR3 is TGTGCCAGCAAGCGGGGGGGCCGGGAGACCCAGTACTTC. Protein: CASKRGGRETQYF.

This sequence joins TRBV20-1 and TRBJ1-2; possible D gene TRBD1, 6 bases. Trimming stripped 7 bases from V and 4 bases from J, with 10 bases between. There are 11 residues in the CDR3. Germline loops: CDR1 DFQATT, CDR2 SNEGSKA (reference sequence). The DNA for the CDR3 is TGCAGTGGAGGACAGCCCTATGGCTACACCTTC. It yields the protein CSGGQPYGYTF.

The chain uses TRBV27 and TRBJ1-4; the D gene is possibly TRBD1 (5 bases). The CDR3 has 16 residues. V lost 3 bases and J lost 4, with 15 bases in between. Germline CDR1 and CDR2: MNHEY and SMNVEV (reference sequence). The CDR3, as DNA: TGTGCCAGCAGTTTCTTCAGGGAGGGAGGTAATGAAAAACTGTTTTTT. It encodes CASSFFREGGNEKLFF. The variable domain in full, completed from reference TRBV27 and TRBJ1-4, reads EAQVTQNPRYLITVTGKKLTVTCSQNMNHEYMSWYRQDPGLGLRQIYYSMNVEVTDKGDVPEGYKVSRKEKRNFPLILESPSPNQTSLYFCASSFFREGGNEKLFFGSGTQLSVL.

The V gene is TRBV19, the J gene TRBJ1-1, with D possibly TRBD1 on 5 matching bases. CDR3 length equals 14 residues. The V end was cut by 3 bases, the J end by 0 bases, with 8 bases between. Germline lookup yields CDR1 LNHDA and CDR2 SQIVND (reference sequence). The CDR3 DNA sequence: TGTGCCAGTAGTATTGGGGCCATGAACACTGAAGCTTTCTTT. It is translated as CASSIGAMNTEAFF.

J is TRBJ2-3 and V is TRBV11-2; the D gene is possibly TRBD1 (5 bases). From germline, CDR1 is SGHAT and CDR2 FQNNGV. Between the trimmed V and J ends, which lost 4 bases and 14 bases, there was a span of 16 bases. There are 12 residues in the CDR3. CDR3 amino acids: CASSSRGNAPYF. The CDR3 DNA reads as TGTGCCAGCAGCTCTAGGGGAAACGCGCCGTATTTT.

The chain couples TRBV2 to TRBJ2-7; tentatively, D is TRBD1 (6 bases). Germline V gene lookup returns CDR1 SNHLY and CDR2 FYNNEI. CDR3 length: 14 residues. With 6 bases removed from V and 0 bases from J, the gap between germline ends came to 12 bases. CDR3 residues: CASRLQGASYEQYV. The CDR3 nucleotides read TGTGCCAGCAGGCTACAGGGAGCCTCCTACGAGCAGTACGTC.

V gene TRBV14 combines with J gene TRBJ1-1, with no clear D. Looked up from germline, CDR1 is SGHDN and CDR2 is FVKESK. Deletions cut 2 bases from V and 8 bases from J, with 12 bases between. The CDR3 loop spans 13 amino acids. CDR3 nucleotide sequence: TGTGCCAGCAGCCAACTAGAGAGCCCAGAAGCTTTCTTT. It codes for CASSQLESPEAFF. The full variable domain, rest sourced from reference TRBV14 and TRBJ1-1, is EAGVTQFPSHSVIEKGQTVTLRCDPISGHDNLYWYRRVMGKEIKFLLHFVKESKQDESGMPNNRFLAERTGGTYSTLKVQPAELEDSGVYFCASSQLESPEAFFGQGTRLTVV.

The chain links TRBV4-1 to TRBJ2-1; no clear D gene. Trimming pared 0 bases from V and 9 bases from J, leaving 12 bases between. Germline CDR1 MGHRA, CDR2 YSYEKL. The CDR3 consists of 14 residues. The DNA of the CDR3 is TGCGCCAGCAGCCAAGATCCCCTTATCAGTGAGCAGTTCTTC. This translates into CASSQDPLISEQFF.

This clone has just one count. The chain recombines TRBV27 with TRBJ1-2; 9 bases are shared with TRBD1. The trim removed 0 bases at V and 7 bases at J, leaving 6 bases unmatched. Germline loops: CDR1 MNHEY, CDR2 SMNVEV (reference sequence). CDR3 size: 15 residues. The CDR3 protein is CASSLSQGALSGYTF. The CDR3 DNA reads as TGTGCCAGCAGTTTATCACAGGGGGCTTTGAGTGGCTACACCTTC.